The 22 T cell receptor beta chains presented below share a single source sample, sequenced in a study of blood T cells in healthy people across ages. Using a J-beta primer mix together with a sample-barcoded 5' primer, a second PCR was run for about 6 to 11 cycles. TCRdb redid the calling of the 5' RACE reads with MiXCR, one entry per CDR3 protein. The repertoire holds 850,000 or so distinct CDR3 sequences, with more than 25% as singletons. The sequencing sample was made of blood. These receptors were collected from a woman over 75 in good health.

V usage is TRBV7-9 and J usage is TRBJ1-2, with D tentatively TRBD1 (5 bases). The germline V and J ends were trimmed by 6 bases and 4 bases, with 18 bases remaining between them. This CDR3 has 15 residues. Germline V gives CDR1 SEHNR, CDR2 FQNEAQ (reference sequence). In DNA form, the CDR3 reads TGTGCCAGCAGGAGGCCGGGGGACTCGGTCTATGGCTACACCTTC. Translation: CASRRPGDSVYGYTF.

Worth noting for this clonotype: An end of the junction differs from the germline gene, which may be a read error. The chain employs TRBV12-3 or TRBV12-4 and TRBJ1-4; 7 bases are a match to TRBD1. This CDR3 is 16 amino acids long. CDR3: CASGRQGYATNEKRFF. In nucleotides, the CDR3 is TGTGCCAGCGGCAGACAGGGATATGCAACTAATGAAAAACGGTTTTTT.

CDR3 DNA: TGTGCCAGCTGGGTGGGCAGCCAGACACCTAACTATGGCTACACCTTC. It yields the protein CASWVGSQTPNYGYTF. The V gene is TRBV6-6, the J gene TRBJ1-2; D gene unclear. V was cut by 8 bases and J by 0 bases, with 19 bases left in between. CDR1 and CDR2 (germline): MNHNY, SVGAGI (reference sequence). The CDR3 sequence is 16 residues long.

In this sample, this clonotype turned up many times. The V and J genes are TRBV5-1 and TRBJ2-3; 10 nucleotides match TRBD1. This CDR3 has 16 amino acids. With 3 bases clipped from V and 0 bases from J, the junction kept 4 bases outside the gene matches. Germline-derived CDR1 and CDR2 are SGHRS and YFSETQ. In DNA, the CDR3 is TGCGCCAGCAGCTGGGGGACAGGGGTGAGCACAGATACGCAGTATTTT. Its protein is CASSWGTGVSTDTQYF.

This clonotype has more than one count but fewer than ten. This sequence joins TRBV30 and TRBJ1-2, with 7 bases identical to TRBD1. The CDR3 loop spans 13 amino acids. Trimming removed 5 bases from V and 4 bases from J; junction bases left unmatched: 7. Germline V gene sequence: CDR1 GTSNPN, CDR2 SVGIG (reference sequence). The CDR3 bases are TGTGCCTGGCGGAGGGGGCGGACCTATGGCTACACCTTC. The encoded protein is CAWRRGRTYGYTF.

Ten or more counts support this clonotype. The chain has TRBV27 and TRBJ2-1; 7 bases match TRBD1. This CDR3 spans 17 amino acids. Losses at the gene ends were 2 bases for V and 3 bases for J; bases not matched to a gene: 10. Germline CDR1 MNHEY, CDR2 SMNVEV (reference sequence). The CDR3 reads CASSLDTTGIYYNEQFF. In DNA form, the CDR3 reads TGTGCCAGCAGTTTAGACACGACAGGGATATACTACAATGAGCAGTTCTTC.

This rearrangement joins TRBV29-1 to TRBJ2-1, with a weak D call TRBD1 (6 bases). The germline gives CDR1 SQVTM, CDR2 ANQGSEA. CDR3 length: 15 amino acids. Trimming stripped 6 bases from V and 7 bases from J, with 22 bases between. DNA for the CDR3: TGCAGCGTCGACCTTGACAACAGGGTAAGGAATGAGCAGTTCTTC. Its protein product is CSVDLDNRVRNEQFF.

This rearrangement joins TRBV30 to TRBJ2-6; D not resolved. Germline V gives CDR1 GTSNPN, CDR2 SVGIG (reference sequence). CDR3 length: 14 residues. The germline V and J ends were trimmed by 0 bases and 3 bases, with 6 bases remaining between them. The CDR3 is CAWSVLSGANVLTF. In DNA form, the CDR3 reads TGTGCCTGGAGTGTCTTGAGTGGGGCCAACGTCCTGACTTTC.

This clonotype has a count of ten or more. V and J are TRBV7-2 and TRBJ1-2; 8 bases are a match to TRBD1. Germline CDR1 and CDR2: SGHTA and FQGNSA. The CDR3 has 14 amino acids. The V segment lost 5 bases and the J segment 8 bases; nucleotides outside the gene matches: 10. This chain's CDR3 is CASSPNPGQAGYTF. CDR3 DNA: TGTGCCAGCAGCCCTAACCCGGGACAGGCCGGCTACACCTTC.

This clonotype was counted ten times or more. CDR3: CAISDLSGDTDTQYF. The CDR3 DNA reads TGTGCCATCAGTGACCTTAGCGGGGACACAGATACGCAGTATTTT. The J gene is TRBJ2-3, the V gene TRBV10-3; 8 nucleotides match TRBD2. Losses at the gene ends were 3 bases for V and 2 bases for J; bases not matched to a gene: 4. There are 15 residues in the CDR3. Germline CDR1 ENHRY, CDR2 SYGVKD.

This clonotype was seen at least ten times. The rearrangement links TRBV4-3 to TRBJ2-3, with TRBD1 matching 8 bases. The junction had 5 bases not matched to a gene; V was cut back by 3 bases and J by 0 bases. Germline CDR1 reads LGHNA; CDR2 reads YSLEER. This CDR3 has 16 residues. The CDR3 DNA follows: TGCGCCAGCAGCCAGATGACAGGGGACAGCACAGATACGCAGTATTTT. Protein product: CASSQMTGDSTDTQYF.

The rearrangement joins TRBV9 to TRBJ2-1; 9 nucleotides align to TRBD2. Germline assignment: CDR1 SGDLS and CDR2 YYNGEE. The J segment lost 9 bases and the V segment lost 4 bases, leaving 14 bases of the junction unmatched. The CDR3 length is 16 residues. The CDR3 spells CASSPRLAGVFGEQFF. CDR3 bases: TGTGCCAGCAGCCCTAGGTTAGCGGGAGTCTTCGGTGAGCAGTTCTTC.

This clonotype was seen ten or more times. The gene calls are TRBV20-1 and TRBJ2-7; D is undetermined. The CDR3 is 13 residues long. V lost 0 bases to trimming and J lost 5 bases, with 11 bases between them. Germline V gives CDR1 DFQATT, CDR2 SNEGSKA (reference sequence). The CDR3 DNA reads TGCAGTGCTAGAGATCTGGGGTTCCACGAGCAGTACTTC. Residues: CSARDLGFHEQYF.

With regard to this clonotype: The junction shows a germline mismatch at one end, possibly a read error. This rearrangement joins TRBV4-3 to TRBJ1-2; D call uncertain. The CDR3 sequence is 14 residues long. Per the germline V gene, CDR1 is LGHNA and CDR2 is YSLEER. CDR3 DNA sequence: TGCGCCAACAGCCGCGGGGATATTGACTATGGCTACACCTTC. Its translation: CANSRGDIDYGYTF.

The V gene is TRBV12-3 or TRBV12-4, the J gene TRBJ1-4, with D perhaps TRBD1 (5 bases). V was shortened by 0 bases and J by 3 bases, with 11 bases between the two germline ends. The CDR3 contains 16 residues. CDR3 bases: TGTGCCAGCAGTTTAGCGAACGGGGGGGCTAATGAAAAACTGTTTTTT. It encodes CASSLANGGANEKLFF.

A remark on this clonotype: This may arise from a read error, as a much more abundant clone is one base away. V and J are TRBV2 and TRBJ1-1, with 10 bases that match TRBD1. Germline V gene lookup returns CDR1 SNHLY and CDR2 FYNNEI. Unmatched junction bases numbered 6, after V lost 5 bases and J lost 6 bases. There are 14 residues in the CDR3. The CDR3 DNA follows: TGTGCCAGCAGTTACGGACAGGGGGTATCTGAAGCTTTCTTT. The encoded protein is CASSYGQGVSEAFF.

This chain links TRBV7-6 with TRBJ1-3; D might be TRBD1 (6 bases). The length of the CDR3 is 21 residues. Germline CDR1 SGHVS, CDR2 FNYEAQ. V lost 2 bases and J 0 bases, leaving 26 bases between the germline ends. CDR3: CASSLRPDRTSISFSGNTIYF. CDR3 in DNA: TGTGCCAGCAGCTTACGCCCCGACAGGACCTCTATTTCCTTCTCTGGAAACACCATATATTTT.

Remarks on this clonotype: A much larger clone lies one base from this, so it may be a read error. The chain has TRBV5-6 and TRBJ2-7; a possible D gene is TRBD1 (5 bases). Trimming left V 1 base short and J 10 bases short, with 18 bases between. The CDR3 has 14 amino acids. In germline, CDR1 is SGHDT, CDR2 YYEEEE. CDR3 bases: TGTGCCAGCAGCTTGTTGGGGCAGCAAGACACCCAGTACTTC. Translated: CASSLLGQQDTQYF.

This clonotype was counted at least ten times. The chain has TRBV27 and TRBJ2-7; D tentatively reads TRBD1 or TRBD2 (5 bases each). There are 16 residues in the CDR3. Trimming left V 3 bases short and J 2 bases short, with 17 bases between. The germline gives CDR1 MNHEY, CDR2 SMNVEV (reference sequence). The CDR3 here is CASSFPGTGVPYEQYF. CDR3 nucleotides: TGTGCCAGCAGTTTCCCCGGGACCGGAGTCCCCTACGAGCAGTACTTC.

This clonotype was seen repeatedly, ten times or more. The genes are TRBV10-3 and TRBJ2-7, with 10 bases matching TRBD1. The CDR3 runs to 17 residues. Germline V gene data show CDR1 as ENHRY and CDR2 as SYGVKD. V trimming: 0 bases; J trimming: 3 bases; junction bases outside the gene matches: 8. In DNA, the CDR3 is TGTGCCATCAGTGAGTCTACTACCGGGACAGGGGACTACGAGCAGTACTTC. Residues: CAISESTTGTGDYEQYF.

At least ten counts were recorded for this clonotype. The chain combines TRBV9 with TRBJ2-1, with TRBD1 matching over 10 bases. The germline gives CDR1 SGDLS, CDR2 YYNGEE. The CDR3 is 16 residues long. Trimming took 0 bases from V and 7 from J; bases not matched to a gene: 7. The CDR3 DNA is TGTGCCAGCAGCGTAGTGTTCGGGACAGGGGTGAATGAGCAGTTCTTC. Translating gives CASSVVFGTGVNEQFF.

This chain uses TRBV6-1 with TRBJ1-6; D unresolved. There are 11 residues in the CDR3. From germline, CDR1 is MNHNS and CDR2 SASEGT. The germline V and J ends were trimmed by 6 bases and 12 bases, with 9 bases remaining between them. CDR3 residues: CASSAGRPLHF. The CDR3 DNA sequence: TGTGCCAGCAGCGCCGGTAGACCCCTCCACTTT.